This TCR beta chain was sequenced in a study of blood T cell repertoires in COVID-19. Looking at the study overall: The United States, Italy and Spain supplied acute and convalescent COVID-19 samples. PBMCs, B-cell-depleted T cells, or T cells were the source of the cDNA or gDNA that made up the material.

In the original processing: Estimation of nucleated cell counts was performed using reference gene primer amplification. Only in-frame clones appear in the TCRdb table, and some are missing; sequencing was by immunoSEQ multiplex PCR. The V and J calls and clone size are taken from that table; D and trimming were inferred from the DNA. The sample yields some 80,000 clones, 75% to 85% seen once. This clone was observed a few times. Sequenced material: peripheral blood. The clonotype was recovered from a woman of 80 years or more with active or convalescent COVID-19.

CDR3 region: CASSIRARSYEQYF. CDR3 in DNA: TGTGCCAGTAGTATCAGGGCAAGAAGCTACGAGCAGTACTTC. The chain is built from TRBV19 and TRBJ2-7, with a tentative D call TRBD1 (5 bases). V lost 3 bases to trimming and J lost 3 bases, with 12 bases between them. Per germline, CDR1 LNHDA and CDR2 SQIVND (reference sequence). The CDR3 covers 14 residues.